This TCR beta chain stems from a study of T cells in Graves' hyperthyroidism and ophthalmopathy. Newly diagnosed patients aged 18 to 65 had hyperthyroidism of under 2 months' duration. Not enrolled were patients with uncontrolled infection, other autoimmune disease, pregnancy or lactation. The V gene lost 2 bases and the J gene lost 0 bases, with 8 bases spanning the gap. This CDR3 region has 13 residues. CDR1 and CDR2 from the germline V gene are SQVTM and ANQGSEA. TCR beta CDR3 region amplification was performed from RNA transcripts. Researchers ran a first-round RT-PCR on the TCR CDR3 using the HTBI primer set. Using its own MiXCR run on the multiplex PCR reads, TCRdb lists one record per CDR3 protein. The data hold about 840,000 distinct CDR3 sequences, with over 35% observed a single time. This clonotype was found many times.

The clonotype originates from a man between 18 and 29 years old with Graves' hyperthyroidism. Sequenced input: blood. This chain uses TRBV29-1 with TRBJ2-7, with D unclear. CDR3 sequence reads: CSVELLSSYEQYF. CDR3 bases: TGCAGCGTTGAACTCCTGAGCTCCTACGAGCAGTACTTC.